The rows below give T cell receptor beta chains drawn from one sample of a study of T cells in tuberculosis. Sequencing used immunoSEQ multiplex PCR; TCRdb keeps in-frame clones, though not all of them. The repertoire consists of about 20,000 clones, with more than 80% occurring once and the leading ten covering under 15%. Sample: PBMCs. These receptors came from a donor between 10 and 29 years old with latent tuberculosis or without tuberculosis infection. Both conserved end residues are part of each CDR3. A D gene is named only where the DNA matches it firmly.

cdr3_length: 16
j_call: TRBJ2-7
v_call: TRBV6-5
d_call: NA
cdr3_aa: CASSSPRATNSDEQYF

cdr3_length: 19
j_call: TRBJ2-3
v_call: TRBV5-4
d_call: TRBD2
cdr3_aa: CASSPRGLAGSSSTDTQYF

cdr3_length: 14
j_call: TRBJ2-3
v_call: TRBV15
d_call: TRBD1
cdr3_aa: CATSGRQGPDTQYF

cdr3_length: 15
j_call: TRBJ2-3
v_call: TRBV7-2
d_call: NA
cdr3_aa: CASSSRDIGPDTQYF

cdr3_length: 16
j_call: TRBJ1-1
v_call: TRBV9
d_call: TRBD1
cdr3_aa: CASTYGTGGLGTEAFF

cdr3_length: 16
j_call: TRBJ2-1
v_call: TRBV19
d_call: NA
cdr3_aa: CASSISPGGSRGEQFF

cdr3_length: 14
j_call: TRBJ2-6
v_call: TRBV7-2
d_call: NA
cdr3_aa: CASSPLTGANVLTF

cdr3_length: 15
j_call: TRBJ2-7
v_call: TRBV5-1
d_call: NA
cdr3_aa: CASSLVQGRAYEQYF

cdr3_length: 13
j_call: TRBJ1-2
v_call: TRBV12-5
d_call: NA
cdr3_aa: CASGLVEGGGYTF

cdr3_length: 16
j_call: TRBJ1-3
v_call: TRBV4-3
d_call: NA
cdr3_aa: CASSQSPQDSGNTIYF

cdr3_length: 15
j_call: TRBJ2-1
v_call: TRBV7-2
d_call: NA
cdr3_aa: CASSLPAVVVYEQFF